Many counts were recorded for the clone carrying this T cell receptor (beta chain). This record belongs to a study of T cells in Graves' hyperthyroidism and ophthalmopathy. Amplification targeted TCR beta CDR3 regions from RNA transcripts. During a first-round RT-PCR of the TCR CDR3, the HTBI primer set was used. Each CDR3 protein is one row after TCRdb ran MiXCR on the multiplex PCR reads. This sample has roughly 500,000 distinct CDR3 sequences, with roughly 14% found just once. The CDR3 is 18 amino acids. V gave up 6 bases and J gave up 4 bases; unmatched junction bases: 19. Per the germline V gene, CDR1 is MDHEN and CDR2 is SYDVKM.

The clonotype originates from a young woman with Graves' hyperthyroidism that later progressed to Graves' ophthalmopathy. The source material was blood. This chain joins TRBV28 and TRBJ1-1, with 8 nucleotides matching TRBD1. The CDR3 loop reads CASSRPPLRVDRGTEAFF. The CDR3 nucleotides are TGTGCCAGCAGCCGCCCCCCCCTCAGGGTTGACAGGGGCACTGAAGCTTTCTTT.